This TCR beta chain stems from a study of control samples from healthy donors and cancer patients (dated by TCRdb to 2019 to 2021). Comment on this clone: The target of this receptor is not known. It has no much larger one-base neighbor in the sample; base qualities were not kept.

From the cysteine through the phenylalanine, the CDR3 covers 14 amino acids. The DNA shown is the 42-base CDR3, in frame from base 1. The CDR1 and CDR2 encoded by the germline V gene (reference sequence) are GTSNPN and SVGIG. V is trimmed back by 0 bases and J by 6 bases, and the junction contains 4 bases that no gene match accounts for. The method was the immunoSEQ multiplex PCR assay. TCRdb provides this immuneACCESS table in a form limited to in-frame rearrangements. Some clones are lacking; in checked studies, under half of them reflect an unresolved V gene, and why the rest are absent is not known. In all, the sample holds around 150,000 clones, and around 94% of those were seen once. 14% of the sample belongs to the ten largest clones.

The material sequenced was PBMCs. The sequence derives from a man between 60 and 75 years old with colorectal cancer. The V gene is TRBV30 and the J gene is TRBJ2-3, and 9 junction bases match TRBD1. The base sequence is TGTGCCTGGAGTGTTGACAGGGGGGCCGATACGCAGTATTTT. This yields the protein CAWSVDRGADTQYF.